This T cell receptor beta chain was recorded in a study of blood T cell repertoires in COVID-19. Whole-study context: Samples of COVID-19 (acute and convalescent) were obtained from the United States, Italy and Spain. The analysed material was cDNA or gDNA that came from T cells, B-cell-depleted T cells, or PBMCs.

Germline lookup yields CDR1 SNHLY and CDR2 FYNNEI. The CDR3 length is 15 residues. Trimming shortened V by 5 bases and J by 8 bases, and 18 bases separated the two germline ends. This table comes from immunoSEQ multiplex PCR, and its TCRdb copy is limited to in-frame clones, with some not included. Here the sample spans about 160,000 clones, around four fifths being singletons. This receptor was identified in a man between 65 and 85 years old with acute or convalescent COVID-19. Source material: peripheral blood. J is TRBJ1-4 and V is TRBV2; D is ambiguous. In DNA, the CDR3 is TGTGCCAGCAGTCCGAGACGGGGAGATAAGGAAAAACTGTTTTTT. This gives the protein CASSPRRGDKEKLFF.